This TCR beta chain was captured in a study of early T cells in non-severe SARS-CoV-2 infection. Study information: Sequenced material consisted of bulk RNA (from unsorted whole blood), and chains were unpaired. Study results and caveats: Using VDJdb, the matching emphasized anti-spike CD8 responses while missing private and CD4 specificities.

This clonotype has only a few counts. The antigen is not known. This CDR3 has 14 residues. Trimming stripped 4 bases from V and 3 bases from J, with 12 bases between. The germline CDR1 and CDR2 sequences are LGHNA and YNFKEQ. Each single cDNA molecule received a unique molecular identifier. A single record per CDR3 protein comes from TCRdb applying MiXCR to the 5' RACE reads. The sample consists of 43,000 or so distinct CDR3 sequences, 7% to 8% of them appearing once. This TCR derives from an adult who was a healthcare worker with PCR-confirmed SARS-CoV-2 infection or an uninfected control (not recorded which). The specimen was whole blood. This chain links TRBV4-2 with TRBJ1-1; a weak D match, TRBD1 (6 bases). In nucleotides, the CDR3 is TGTGCCAGCAGCCCACAGGGTCTGGACACTGAAGCTTTCTTT. Its protein product is CASSPQGLDTEAFF.